One and the same sample provided the 8 T cell receptor beta chains below, sequenced in a study of T cell responses to AZD1222 COVID-19 vaccine. Sequencing was performed with immunoSEQ multiplex PCR; in TCRdb, only in-frame clones are kept and a portion is missing. The sample holds 95,000 to 150,000 clones; 80% to 90% are singletons and the top ten take more than 2.5%. The specimen was peripheral blood, collected on day 0 of AZD1222 vaccination. The receptor source for this set is an adult in good health.

The chain recombines TRBV6-2 or TRBV6-3 with TRBJ2-7, with D perhaps TRBD1 or TRBD2 (5 bases each). This CDR3 has 15 amino acids. V was clipped by 2 bases and J by 7 bases, with 18 bases between them. CDR1 and CDR2 (germline): MNHEY, SVGEGT. DNA of the CDR3: TGTGCCAGCAGTTACCTCGGGACCGGGTTGGGGGAGCAGTACTTC. Its protein is CASSYLGTGLGEQYF.

In DNA, the CDR3 is TGTGCCAGCAGCCTAGGGACTAGCGGAACCTCGAAGGCCTACGAGCAGTACTTC. It specifies CASSLGTSGTSKAYEQYF. This chain joins TRBV4-2 and TRBJ2-7; 11 bases line up with TRBD2. Germline CDR1 and CDR2: LGHNA and YNFKEQ. CDR3 length equals 18 residues. Trimming removed 4 bases from V and 2 bases from J; junction bases left unmatched: 13.

This clone has just one count. The rearrangement uses TRBV27 and TRBJ2-7; 8 bases match TRBD2. The germline CDR1 and CDR2 sequences are MNHEY and SMNVEV (reference sequence). J gave up 1 base and V 5 bases, and 4 bases lay outside the gene matches. This CDR3 comprises 14 residues. CDR3 nucleotide sequence: TGTGCCAGCAGTACGCGCGGGAGGTCCTACGAGCAGTACTTC. Residues: CASSTRGRSYEQYF.

The chain carries TRBV5-1 and TRBJ2-7, with TRBD1 identical over 9 bases. This CDR3 region has 15 residues. The germline gives CDR1 SGHRS, CDR2 YFSETQ. The V segment lost 4 bases and the J segment 4 bases; nucleotides outside the gene matches: 9. CDR3 region: CASSPDRGALYEQYF. The DNA for the CDR3 is TGCGCCAGCAGCCCTGACAGGGGGGCCTTGTACGAGCAGTACTTC.

Regarding this clone: The sample contains more than one DNA sequence encoding this CDR3. V gene TRBV28 combines with J gene TRBJ1-1; D possibly corresponds to TRBD1 (5 bases). The germline V and J ends were trimmed by 3 bases and 4 bases, with 9 bases remaining between them. Germline loops: CDR1 MDHEN, CDR2 SYDVKM. CDR3 length equals 13 residues. CDR3 loop: CASSLGRGTEAFF. DNA of the CDR3: TGTGCCAGCAGTTTGGGTAGGGGCACTGAAGCTTTCTTT.

The rearrangement uses TRBV7-9 and TRBJ1-1, with a weak D call TRBD1 (5 bases). The CDR3 covers 16 residues. V was clipped by 5 bases and J by 0 bases, with 16 bases between them. CDR1 is SEHNR, CDR2 FQNEAQ, per germline (reference sequence). In nucleotides, the CDR3 is TGTGCCAGCAGCCCCCCGACAGCTTCCATGAACACTGAAGCTTTCTTT. This codes for CASSPPTASMNTEAFF.

The gene calls are TRBV19 and TRBJ2-1, with 8 bases matching TRBD1. Germline CDR1 reads LNHDA; CDR2 reads SQIVND (reference sequence). V was pared by 1 base and J by 9 bases, with 5 bases of the junction left unmatched. The CDR3 runs to 14 residues. The CDR3, as DNA: TGTGCCAGTAGTATAGCCGCAGGGGGCAGTGAGCAGTTCTTC. Translation gives CASSIAAGGSEQFF.

V gene TRBV23-1 combines with J gene TRBJ1-6; no clear D. TRBV23-1 qualifies as an ORF whose function is uncertain. This CDR3 has 11 residues. The ends were cut back, 9 bases at V and 3 bases at J, with 3 bases in the middle. This CDR3 reads CASNYNSPLHF. In DNA form, the CDR3 reads TGCGCCAGTAACTATAATTCACCCCTCCACTTT.